This T cell receptor (beta chain) stems from a study of T-cell reconstitution after alpha-beta-depleted transplantation in children (dated by TCRdb to about 2016). Broadly, across the study: Using TCR repertoire profiling, the study followed T-cell immune reconstitution in a quantitative way in children after TCRalphabeta/CD19-depleted allogeneic hematopoietic cell transplantation.

Explained via the paper, the treatment or condition label denotes: allogeneic hematopoietic cell transplantation with graft depleted of TCRalphabeta T cells and CD19 B cells. TCRalphabeta/CD19-depleted allogeneic hematopoietic cell grafts were given to the transplant recipients, all of whom were children. The protocol used for the library was PCR. Sequencing was performed on an Illumina HiSeq 2500. To normalize quantification of the TCRbeta repertoire, the TCR libraries were built with molecular barcoding that relied on unique molecular identifiers. TCRdb handled the public reads itself, with Q25 trimming in fastp and clone calling in MiXCR, and kept productive beta chains. Every CDR3 protein is listed once, alongside the most common genes and DNA of its rows. In all, the sample holds about 980,000 distinct CDR3 sequences, and roughly 29% of those were seen once. The top ten constitute about 28% of the sample.

This clonotype was observed at least ten times. Its cognate antigen has yet to be identified. Within one base of it there is no much larger clone, and no base qualities were kept. General study outcomes and caveats: The apparently early alphabetaT-cell count recovery about two months after transplant was reportedly dependent on only several hundred rapidly expanded clones derived from non-depleted graft cells. In some patients, the high TCRbeta diversity seen at day 60 was put down to recipient T cells and intrathymic progenitors that had survived conditioning. Over subsequent months, a decline in hyperexpanded clone frequencies was noted, and after one year, T-cell counts and TCRbeta diversity were mostly ascribed to newly produced T cells.

The CDR3 runs 13 residues from the cysteine to the phenylalanine. Of all the DNA, just the CDR3 is kept, 39 bases in frame from base 1. For CDR1 and CDR2, the germline V gene lists MDHEN and SYDVKM. Between the V and J ends, shortened by 5 bases and 7 bases respectively, the junction contains 15 bases. The sequence came from a boy younger than two who had a stem cell transplant for SCID, so the T cells may come from the graft donor. The source material was PBMCs, mostly from graft donor cells, sampled 360 days after TCRalphabeta/CD19-depleted stem cell transplant. The chain links TRBV28 with TRBJ2-7; confidence is insufficient to name the D gene. CDR3 protein: CASSPGWGREQYF. The DNA reads TGTGCCAGCAGTCCCGGGTGGGGTCGGGAGCAGTACTTC.